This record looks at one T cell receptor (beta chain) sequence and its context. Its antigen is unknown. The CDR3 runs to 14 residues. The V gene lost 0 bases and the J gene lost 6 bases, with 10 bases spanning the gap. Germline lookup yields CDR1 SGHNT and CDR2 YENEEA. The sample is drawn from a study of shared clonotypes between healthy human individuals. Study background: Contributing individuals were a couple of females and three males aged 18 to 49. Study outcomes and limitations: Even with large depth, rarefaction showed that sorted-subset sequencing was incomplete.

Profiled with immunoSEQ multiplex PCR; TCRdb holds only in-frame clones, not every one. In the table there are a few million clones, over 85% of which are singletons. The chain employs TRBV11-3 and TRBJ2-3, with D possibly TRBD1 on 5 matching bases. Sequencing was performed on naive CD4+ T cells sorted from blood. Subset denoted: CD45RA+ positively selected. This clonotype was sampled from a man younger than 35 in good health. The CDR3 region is CASSLDREKDTQYF. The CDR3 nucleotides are TGTGCCAGCAGCTTAGACAGGGAAAAGGATACGCAGTATTTT.